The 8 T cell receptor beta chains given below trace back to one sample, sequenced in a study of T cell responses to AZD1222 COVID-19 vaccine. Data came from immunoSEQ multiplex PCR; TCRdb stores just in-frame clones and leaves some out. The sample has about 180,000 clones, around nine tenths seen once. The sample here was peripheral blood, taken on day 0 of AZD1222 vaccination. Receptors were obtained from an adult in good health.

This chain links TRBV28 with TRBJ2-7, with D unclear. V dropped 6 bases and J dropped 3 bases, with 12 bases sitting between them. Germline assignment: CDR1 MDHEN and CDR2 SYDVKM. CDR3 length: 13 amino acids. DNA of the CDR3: TGTGCCAGCAGCCCCGGATCCTTCTACGAGCAGTACTTC. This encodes CASSPGSFYEQYF.

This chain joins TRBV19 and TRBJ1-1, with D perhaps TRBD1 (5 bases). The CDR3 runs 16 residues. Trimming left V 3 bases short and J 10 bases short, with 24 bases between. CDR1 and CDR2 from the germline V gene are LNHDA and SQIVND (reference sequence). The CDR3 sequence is CASSIRAGTSSVGAFF. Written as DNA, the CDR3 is TGTGCCAGTAGTATCCGGGCCGGGACCTCCTCGGTGGGAGCTTTCTTT. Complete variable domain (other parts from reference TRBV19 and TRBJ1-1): DGGITQSPKYLFRKEGQNVTLSCEQNLNHDAMYWYRQDPGQGLRLIYYSQIVNDFQKGDIAEGYSVSREKKESFPLTVTSAQKNPTAFYLCASSIRAGTSSVGAFFGQGTRLTVV.

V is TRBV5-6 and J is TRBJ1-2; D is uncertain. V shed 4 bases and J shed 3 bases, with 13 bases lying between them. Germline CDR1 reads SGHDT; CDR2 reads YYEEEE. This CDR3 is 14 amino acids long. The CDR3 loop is CASSPAEVDYGYTF. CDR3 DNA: TGTGCCAGCAGCCCGGCCGAGGTCGACTATGGCTACACCTTC.

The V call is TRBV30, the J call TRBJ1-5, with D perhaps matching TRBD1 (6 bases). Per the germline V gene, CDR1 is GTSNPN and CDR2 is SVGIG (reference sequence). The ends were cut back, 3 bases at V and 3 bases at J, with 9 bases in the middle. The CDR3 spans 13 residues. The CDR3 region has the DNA TGTGCCTGGAGCCAGGGACACAATCAGCCCCAGCATTTT. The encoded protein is CAWSQGHNQPQHF.

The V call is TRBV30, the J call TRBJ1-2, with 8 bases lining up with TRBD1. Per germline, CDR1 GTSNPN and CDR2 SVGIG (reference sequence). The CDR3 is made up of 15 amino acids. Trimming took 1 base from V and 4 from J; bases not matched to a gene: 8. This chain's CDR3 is CAWSALTGAIYGYTF. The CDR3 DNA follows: TGTGCCTGGAGTGCCCTGACAGGGGCTATCTATGGCTACACCTTC.

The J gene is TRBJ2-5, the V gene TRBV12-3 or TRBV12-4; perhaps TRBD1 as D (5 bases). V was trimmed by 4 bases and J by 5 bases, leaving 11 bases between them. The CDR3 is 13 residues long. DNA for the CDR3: TGTGCCAGCAGTTCACAGGCGCCGGAGACCCAGTACTTC. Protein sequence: CASSSQAPETQYF.

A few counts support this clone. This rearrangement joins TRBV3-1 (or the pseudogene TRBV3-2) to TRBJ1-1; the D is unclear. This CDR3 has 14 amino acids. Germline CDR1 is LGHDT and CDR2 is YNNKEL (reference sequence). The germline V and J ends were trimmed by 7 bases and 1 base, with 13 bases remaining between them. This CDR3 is CASNSGVPNTEAFF. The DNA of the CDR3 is TGTGCCAGCAATTCCGGGGTCCCGAACACTGAAGCTTTCTTT.

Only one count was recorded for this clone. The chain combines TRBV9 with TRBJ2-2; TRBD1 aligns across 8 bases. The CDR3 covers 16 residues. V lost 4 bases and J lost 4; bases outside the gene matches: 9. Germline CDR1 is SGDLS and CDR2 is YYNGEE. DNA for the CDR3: TGTGCCAGCAGCCCAGAAGGACAGGGAGTCACCGGGGAGCTGTTTTTT. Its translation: CASSPEGQGVTGELFF.